Included here is one TCR beta chain sequence, with context. Its antigen is not known. The data stem from a study of CXCR3-negative and CXCR3-positive naive CD8 T cells. Study context: The total count of TRB reads reached 110 million to 150 million, and each library contributed about 1.5 +/- 0.3 million. General study results and limits: TRB CDR3s were more hydrophobic in CXCR3-positive than in CXCR3-negative naive cells. After cryopreservation, CXCR3 expression dropped partially; most assays used fresh PBMCs. Sequencing showed both naive subsets with comparably high diversity, and memory CD8+ cells much lower. Naive subsets had comparable surface CD5, so TRB CDR3 properties gauged TCR strength.

All TRB cDNA libraries came from 5' RACE performed with UMI labels. Each CDR3 protein gets one entry in TCRdb, which reprocessed the 5' RACE reads and gives no DNA. The sample has over 100,000 distinct CDR3 sequences. This CDR3 spans 15 amino acids. The germline CDR1 and CDR2 sequences are MNHEY and SMNVEV (reference sequence). The sequence was collected from a human donor in good health. Some clones in this sample may be carry-over from other donors' samples. Sequenced input: naive CXCR3+ CD8+ T cells from blood. Indicated subset: CD45RO-CCR7+CD27+CD95- naive CD8+ T cells expressing CXCR3 (TNR3+). The chain joins TRBV27 to TRBJ2-7; TCRdb calls TRBD2, which cannot be checked without DNA. CDR3 region: CASSSWTSGTYEQYF.